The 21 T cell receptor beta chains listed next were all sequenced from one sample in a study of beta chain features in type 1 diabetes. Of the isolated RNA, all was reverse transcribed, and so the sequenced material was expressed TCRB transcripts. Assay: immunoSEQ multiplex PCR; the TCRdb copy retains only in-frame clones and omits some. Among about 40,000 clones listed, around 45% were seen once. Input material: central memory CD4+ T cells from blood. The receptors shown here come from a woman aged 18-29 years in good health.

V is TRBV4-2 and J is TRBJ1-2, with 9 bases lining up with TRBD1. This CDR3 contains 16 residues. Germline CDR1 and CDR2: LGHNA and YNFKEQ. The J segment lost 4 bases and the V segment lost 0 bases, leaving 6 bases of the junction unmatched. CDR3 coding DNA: TGTGCCAGCAGCCAAGATGGGACAGGGCGGGGCTATGGCTACACCTTC. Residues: CASSQDGTGRGYGYTF.

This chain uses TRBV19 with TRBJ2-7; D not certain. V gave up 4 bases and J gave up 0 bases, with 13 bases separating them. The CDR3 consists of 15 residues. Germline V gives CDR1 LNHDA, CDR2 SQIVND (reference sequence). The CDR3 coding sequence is TGTGCCAGTAGTAGTCGCGACCGGAGCTCCTACGAGCAGTACTTC. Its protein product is CASSSRDRSSYEQYF.

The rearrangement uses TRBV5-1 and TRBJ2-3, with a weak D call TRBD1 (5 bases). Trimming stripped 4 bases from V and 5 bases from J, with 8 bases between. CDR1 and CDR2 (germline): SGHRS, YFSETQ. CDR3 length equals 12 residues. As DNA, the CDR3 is TGCGCCAGCAGCCAAAGGGGAGATACGCAGTATTTT. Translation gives CASSQRGDTQYF.

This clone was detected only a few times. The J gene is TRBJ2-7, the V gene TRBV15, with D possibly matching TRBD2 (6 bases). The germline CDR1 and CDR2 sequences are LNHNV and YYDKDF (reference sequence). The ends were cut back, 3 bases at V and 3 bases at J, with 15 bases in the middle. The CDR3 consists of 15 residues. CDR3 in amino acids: CATSSAGTGGYEQYF. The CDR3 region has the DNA TGTGCCACCAGCAGCGCCGGGACTGGGGGCTACGAGCAGTACTTC. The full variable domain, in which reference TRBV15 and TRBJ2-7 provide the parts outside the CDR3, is DAMVIQNPRYQVTQFGKPVTLSCSQTLNHNVMYWYQQKSSQAPKLLFHYYDKDFNNEADTPDNFQSRRPNTSFCFLDIRSPGLGDTAMYLCATSSAGTGGYEQYFGPGTRLTVT.

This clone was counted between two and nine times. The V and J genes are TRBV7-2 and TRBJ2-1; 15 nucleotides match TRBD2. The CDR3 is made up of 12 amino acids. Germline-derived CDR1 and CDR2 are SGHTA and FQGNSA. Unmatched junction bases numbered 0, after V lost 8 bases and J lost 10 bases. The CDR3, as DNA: TGTGCCAGCGGACTAGCGGGAGGGGAGCAGTTCTTC. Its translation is CASGLAGGEQFF.

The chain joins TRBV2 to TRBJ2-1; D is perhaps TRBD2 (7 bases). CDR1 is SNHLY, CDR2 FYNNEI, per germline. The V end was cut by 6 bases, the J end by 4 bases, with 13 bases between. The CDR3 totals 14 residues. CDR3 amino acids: CASRGGLAYNEQFF. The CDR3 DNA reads TGTGCCAGCAGGGGGGGGCTAGCGTACAATGAGCAGTTCTTC.

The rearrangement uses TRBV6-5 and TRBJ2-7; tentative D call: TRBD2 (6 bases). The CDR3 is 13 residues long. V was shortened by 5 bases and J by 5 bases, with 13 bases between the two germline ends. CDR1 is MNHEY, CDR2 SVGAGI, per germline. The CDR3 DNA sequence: TGTGCCAGCAGTCGGGACTCAGGAAACGAGCAGTACTTC. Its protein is CASSRDSGNEQYF.

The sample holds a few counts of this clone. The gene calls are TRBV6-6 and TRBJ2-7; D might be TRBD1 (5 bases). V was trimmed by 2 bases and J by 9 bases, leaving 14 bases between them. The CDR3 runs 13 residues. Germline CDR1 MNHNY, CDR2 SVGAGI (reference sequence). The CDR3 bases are TGTGCCAGCAGTTACGGTGGTCAGGGTGCGCAGTACTTC. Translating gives CASSYGGQGAQYF.

CDR3 nucleotide sequence: TGCGCCAGCAGCTCGGACAGTAGCAATCAGCCCCAGCATTTT. Translated: CASSSDSSNQPQHF. The rearrangement joins TRBV5-1 to TRBJ1-5; weak D call: TRBD1 (6 bases). The CDR3 loop spans 14 amino acids. Germline CDR1 reads SGHRS; CDR2 reads YFSETQ. Trimming took 3 bases from V and 0 from J, leaving 7 bases between them.

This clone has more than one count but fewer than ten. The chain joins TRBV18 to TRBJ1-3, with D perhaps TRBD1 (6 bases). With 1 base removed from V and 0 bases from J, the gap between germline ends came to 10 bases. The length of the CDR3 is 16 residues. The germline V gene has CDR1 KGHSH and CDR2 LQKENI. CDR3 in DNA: TGTGCCAGCTCACCACGACAGGCGAACTCTGGAAACACCATATATTTT. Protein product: CASSPRQANSGNTIYF.

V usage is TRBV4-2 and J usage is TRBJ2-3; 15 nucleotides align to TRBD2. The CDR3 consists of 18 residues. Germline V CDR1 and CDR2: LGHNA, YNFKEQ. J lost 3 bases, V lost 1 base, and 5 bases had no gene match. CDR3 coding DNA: TGTGCCAGCAGCCAAGCGGGGACTAGCGGGGGGAATACAGATACGCAGTATTTT. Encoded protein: CASSQAGTSGGNTDTQYF.

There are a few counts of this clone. For the CDR3, the DNA is TGTGCCAGCAGCGCGAGTAGCTCCTACAATGAGCAGTTCTTC. Its protein is CASSASSSYNEQFF. V usage is TRBV9 and J usage is TRBJ2-1, with unresolved D. The CDR3 is made up of 14 amino acids. Germline V lookup: CDR1 SGDLS, CDR2 YYNGEE. Trimming took 3 bases from V and 0 from J, leaving 7 bases between them.

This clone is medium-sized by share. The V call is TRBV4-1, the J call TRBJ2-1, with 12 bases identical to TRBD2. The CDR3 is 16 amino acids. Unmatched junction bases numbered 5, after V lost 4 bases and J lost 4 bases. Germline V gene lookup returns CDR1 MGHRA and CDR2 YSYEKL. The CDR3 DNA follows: TGCGCCAGCAGCCTAGCGACTAGCGGGGGATACAATGAGCAGTTCTTC. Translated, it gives CASSLATSGGYNEQFF.

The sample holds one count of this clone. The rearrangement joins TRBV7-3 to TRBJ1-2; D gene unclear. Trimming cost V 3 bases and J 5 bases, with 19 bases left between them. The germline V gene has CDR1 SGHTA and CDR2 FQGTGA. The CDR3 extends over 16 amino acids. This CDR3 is CASSFSLPLPKYGYTF. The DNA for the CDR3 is TGTGCCAGCAGCTTTTCCCTACCGCTCCCGAAGTATGGCTACACCTTC.

In DNA form, the CDR3 reads TGCGCCAGCAGCCAAACTTACAGGGTACGGGGAGAGACCCAGTACTTC. Its protein product is CASSQTYRVRGETQYF. The chain has TRBV4-1 and TRBJ2-5; tentatively, D is TRBD1 (6 bases). The V gene's germline CDR1 is MGHRA and CDR2 YSYEKL. The germline V and J ends were trimmed by 2 bases and 4 bases, with 17 bases remaining between them. The CDR3 extends over 16 amino acids.

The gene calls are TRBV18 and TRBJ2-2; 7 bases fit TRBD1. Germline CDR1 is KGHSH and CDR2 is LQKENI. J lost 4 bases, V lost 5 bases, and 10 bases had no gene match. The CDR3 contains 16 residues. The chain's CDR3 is CASSAQRGLSTGELFF. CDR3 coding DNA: TGTGCCAGCTCAGCACAGAGGGGGCTGAGCACCGGGGAGCTGTTTTTT.

The CDR3 loop is CASSHIPGQGDEQYF. CDR3 sequence (DNA): TGCGCCAGCAGTCACATCCCCGGACAGGGAGACGAGCAGTACTTC. The chain employs TRBV23-1 and TRBJ2-7, with 8 bases matching TRBD1. TRBV23-1 is flagged as an ORF with uncertain function. Trimming cost V 3 bases and J 5 bases; bases outside gene matches: 9. The CDR3 has 15 amino acids.

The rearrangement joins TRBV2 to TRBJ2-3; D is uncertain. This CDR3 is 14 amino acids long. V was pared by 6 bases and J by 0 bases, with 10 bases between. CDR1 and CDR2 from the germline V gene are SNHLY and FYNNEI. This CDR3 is CASSYRSSTDTQYF. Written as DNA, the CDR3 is TGTGCCAGCAGCTACAGATCTAGCACAGATACGCAGTATTTT.

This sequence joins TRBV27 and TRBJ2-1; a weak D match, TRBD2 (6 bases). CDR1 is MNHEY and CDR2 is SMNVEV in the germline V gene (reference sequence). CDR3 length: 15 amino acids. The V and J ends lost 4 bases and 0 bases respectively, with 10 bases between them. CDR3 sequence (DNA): TGTGCCAGCAGTTGGCGGGACCGCTCCTACAATGAGCAGTTCTTC. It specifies CASSWRDRSYNEQFF.

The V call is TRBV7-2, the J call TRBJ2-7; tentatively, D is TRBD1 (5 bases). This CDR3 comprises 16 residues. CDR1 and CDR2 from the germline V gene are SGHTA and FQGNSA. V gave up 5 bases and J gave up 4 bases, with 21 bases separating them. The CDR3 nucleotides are TGTGCCAGCAGCCGGACGACAGTTGGTTCACTGTACGAGCAGTACTTC. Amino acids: CASSRTTVGSLYEQYF.

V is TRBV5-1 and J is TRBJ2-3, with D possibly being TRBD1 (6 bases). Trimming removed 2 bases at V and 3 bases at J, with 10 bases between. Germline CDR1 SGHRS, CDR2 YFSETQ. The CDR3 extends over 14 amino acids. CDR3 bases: TGCGCCAGCAGCTTAACAGGGCTGACAGATACGCAGTATTTT. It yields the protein CASSLTGLTDTQYF. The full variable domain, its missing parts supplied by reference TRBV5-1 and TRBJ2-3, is KAGVTQTPRYLIKTRGQQVTLSCSPISGHRSVSWYQQTPGQGLQFLFEYFSETQRNKGNFPGRFSGRQFSNSRSEMNVSTLELGDSALYLCASSLTGLTDTQYFGPGTRLTVL.